The 23 T cell receptor beta chains below were found in one sample sequenced in a study of T cell responses to AZD1222 COVID-19 vaccine. Clones were read by immunoSEQ multiplex PCR, and TCRdb kept only the in-frame ones, dropping some. The sample shows over 100,000 clones, approximately 86% of them seen only once. The input for sequencing was peripheral blood, taken 28 days after the second AZD1222 dose. Every receptor here comes from an adult who received the AZD1222 COVID-19 vaccine.

The chain carries TRBV10-3 and TRBJ1-2, with a tentative D call TRBD1 (6 bases). Per germline, CDR1 ENHRY and CDR2 SYGVKD. The CDR3 contains 14 residues. The V end was cut by 0 bases, the J end by 4 bases, with 9 bases between. The CDR3 sequence: CAISESDSVYGYTF. CDR3 in DNA: TGTGCCATCAGTGAGTCGGACAGTGTCTATGGCTACACCTTC.

This sequence joins TRBV11-2 and TRBJ2-1; 9 bases are a match to TRBD1. The length of the CDR3 is 15 residues. CDR1 and CDR2 from the germline V gene are SGHAT and FQNNGV. V lost 4 bases and J lost 9; bases outside the gene matches: 10. CDR3 region: CASSSTGTGSGEQFF. CDR3 nucleotide sequence: TGTGCCAGCAGCTCTACCGGGACAGGGTCTGGTGAGCAGTTCTTC.

This chain links TRBV5-4 with TRBJ2-2; TRBD2 agrees at 8 bases. V lost 4 bases and J lost 7; bases outside the gene matches: 12. This CDR3 has 16 residues. From germline, CDR1 is SGHNT and CDR2 YYREEE (reference sequence). Here the CDR3 reads CASSTGKGLGGGELFF. The CDR3 DNA sequence: TGTGCCAGCAGCACGGGAAAGGGACTAGGTGGCGGGGAGCTGTTTTTT.

This sequence joins TRBV4-2 and TRBJ2-6, with D tentatively TRBD1 (6 bases). Germline V gene data show CDR1 as LGHNA and CDR2 as YNFKEQ. Deletions cut 4 bases from V and 0 bases from J, with 10 bases between. The CDR3 is 16 amino acids. CDR3 sequence: CASSPGHFSGANVLTF. For the CDR3, the DNA is TGTGCCAGCAGCCCGGGACACTTCTCTGGGGCCAACGTCCTGACTTTC.

The rearrangement joins TRBV25-1 to TRBJ1-5; no clear D. Trimming took 7 bases from V and 0 from J, leaving 7 bases between them. From germline, CDR1 is MGHDK and CDR2 SYGVNS. The CDR3 runs 13 residues. The CDR3 sequence is CASNGYSNQPQHF. The CDR3 DNA sequence: TGTGCCAGCAACGGGTATAGCAATCAGCCCCAGCATTTT.

This chain uses TRBV7-2 with TRBJ2-3; 7 bases map to TRBD1. Germline CDR1 SGHTA, CDR2 FQGNSA. Trimming removed 3 bases from V and 4 bases from J; junction bases left unmatched: 10. The CDR3 extends over 16 amino acids. The CDR3 nucleotides are TGTGCCAGCAGCTTGTCAGCGGCAGGGGGAGCAGATACGCAGTATTTT. This gives the protein CASSLSAAGGADTQYF.

The chain uses TRBV3-1 (or the pseudogene TRBV3-2) and TRBJ1-2; D is perhaps TRBD1 (5 bases). Germline lookup yields CDR1 LGHDT and CDR2 YNNKEL (reference sequence). Between the trimmed V and J ends, which lost 1 base and 8 bases, there was a span of 11 bases. The CDR3 spans 13 residues. Here the CDR3 reads CASSQVRGEGYTF. In DNA, the CDR3 is TGTGCCAGCAGCCAAGTCCGGGGGGAAGGCTACACCTTC.

This clone was detected only once. As DNA, the CDR3 is TGTGCCAGCAGCTTGGTTGGTTGGGCAGGGAGCCGCACAGATACGCAGTATTTT. Its protein product is CASSLVGWAGSRTDTQYF. The chain uses TRBV7-6 and TRBJ2-3; D might be TRBD1 or TRBD2, each matching 5 bases. This CDR3 spans 18 amino acids. In germline, CDR1 is SGHVS, CDR2 FNYEAQ. Trimming pared 3 bases from V and 1 base from J, leaving 20 bases between.

The chain is built from TRBV9 and TRBJ1-2; a possible D gene is TRBD1 (6 bases). Germline V lookup: CDR1 SGDLS, CDR2 YYNGEE. The CDR3 is 14 residues long. Trimming stripped 4 bases from V and 2 bases from J, with 12 bases between. The CDR3 region has the DNA TGTGCCAGCAGCCCATCCCAGGGGAACTATGGCTACACCTTC. Translating gives CASSPSQGNYGYTF.

This rearrangement joins TRBV12-3 or TRBV12-4 to TRBJ1-2, with D perhaps matching TRBD1 (5 bases). The CDR3 consists of 12 residues. The germline V and J ends were trimmed by 5 bases and 2 bases, with 6 bases remaining between them. The CDR3 bases are TGTGCCAGCAGTCGACAGAACTATGGCTACACCTTC. Amino acids: CASSRQNYGYTF.

The chain recombines TRBV30 with TRBJ1-6; 8 bases fit TRBD1. Unmatched junction bases numbered 8, after V lost 3 bases and J lost 4 bases. Germline-derived CDR1 and CDR2 are GTSNPN and SVGIG (reference sequence). CDR3 size: 16 residues. As DNA, the CDR3 is TGTGCCTGGAGCTTGGACAGGGTAGGGTATAATTCACCCCTCCACTTT. This gives the protein CAWSLDRVGYNSPLHF.

This chain links TRBV3-1 (or the pseudogene TRBV3-2) with TRBJ2-2, with D possibly called TRBD1 or TRBD2 (5 bases each). CDR1 is LGHDT, CDR2 YNNKEL, per germline (reference sequence). Trimming took 3 bases from V and 6 from J, leaving 11 bases between them. The CDR3 extends over 14 amino acids. In DNA form, the CDR3 reads TGTGCCAGCAGCCAGTCAGGGCGGGCCGGGGAGCTGTTTTTT. Its translation: CASSQSGRAGELFF.

This clone showed up just a few times. The chain joins TRBV21-1 to TRBJ1-2. TRBV21-1 is a pseudogene locus. CDR3 size: 16 residues. DNA for the CDR3: TGTGCCAGCAACCACATCGGGGCAGGGCCTAACTATGGCTACACCTTC. It yields the protein CASNHIGAGPNYGYTF.

This sequence joins TRBV28 and TRBJ1-4, with 8 nucleotides matching TRBD1. The CDR3 loop spans 15 amino acids. V shed 4 bases and J 3 bases; nucleotides not matched to a gene: 4. Germline V gene data show CDR1 as MDHEN and CDR2 as SYDVKM. In nucleotides, the CDR3 is TGTGCCAGCAGTTACTGGACAGGGTCTAATGAAAAACTGTTTTTT. Residues: CASSYWTGSNEKLFF.

This clone turned up a few times. The chain has TRBV18 and TRBJ1-1; D gene unclear. The germline V gene has CDR1 KGHSH and CDR2 LQKENI. The CDR3 totals 12 residues. The V gene lost 3 bases and the J gene lost 7 bases, with 9 bases spanning the gap. CDR3 in DNA: TGTGCCAGCTCACCCGGGGAGGGTGAAGCTTTCTTT. Protein: CASSPGEGEAFF.

Concerning this clone: The sample holds other DNA sequences that translate to the same CDR3. The gene calls are TRBV7-3 and TRBJ1-6; 9 nucleotides agree with TRBD1. Germline assignment: CDR1 SGHTA and CDR2 FQGTGA. CDR3 length: 17 amino acids. The V segment lost 1 base and the J segment 7 bases; nucleotides outside the gene matches: 8. CDR3 nucleotides: TGTGCCAGCAGCTTAAGAGGGCCTGGACAGGGGAATTCACCCCTCCACTTT. This codes for CASSLRGPGQGNSPLHF.

Only one count was recorded for this clone. V is TRBV14 and J is TRBJ1-2; a possible D gene is TRBD1 (5 bases). CDR1 SGHDN and CDR2 FVKESK come from the germline V gene. V gave up 3 bases and J gave up 4 bases, with 12 bases separating them. The CDR3 is 14 residues long. Here the CDR3 DNA reads TGTGCCAGCAGCCAGACGGGACTCACCTATGGCTACACCTTC. Its protein product is CASSQTGLTYGYTF.

The chain has TRBV21-1 and TRBJ1-2. TRBV21-1 is listed as a pseudogene. The CDR3 runs 12 residues. The CDR3 is CASSKADYGYTF. The CDR3 bases are TGTGCCAGCAGCAAAGCGGACTATGGCTACACCTTC.

CDR3 loop: CASSVAGTGKNTEAFF. The CDR3 region has the DNA TGTGCCAGCAGCGTAGCAGGGACAGGGAAGAACACTGAAGCTTTCTTT. The chain links TRBV9 to TRBJ1-1; 9 bases are a match to TRBD1. Unmatched junction bases numbered 4, after V lost 0 bases and J lost 1 base. CDR3 size: 16 residues. Germline V lookup: CDR1 SGDLS, CDR2 YYNGEE.

In its sample, this clone was seen a few times. The rearrangement joins TRBV5-1 to TRBJ1-2; tentative D call: TRBD1 (5 bases). The germline V gene has CDR1 SGHRS and CDR2 YFSETQ. This CDR3 comprises 15 residues. Deletions cut 7 bases from V and 2 bases from J, with 18 bases between. CDR3 sequence: CASRWLSSGNYGYTF. The CDR3 DNA reads as TGCGCCAGCCGCTGGTTGTCCTCAGGGAACTATGGCTACACCTTC.

The chain carries TRBV9 and TRBJ1-2; no clear D gene. Trimming took off 3 bases at V and 4 bases at J, with 19 bases between the two ends. Germline values: CDR1 SGDLS, CDR2 YYNGEE. CDR3 length: 16 residues. The CDR3 sequence is CASSAGNLRVRYGYTF. The DNA for the CDR3 is TGTGCCAGCAGCGCCGGTAATTTGCGAGTTCGCTATGGCTACACCTTC.

This clone showed up just once. This chain uses TRBV21-1 with TRBJ2-1; the D call in the table, TRBD2, was not verified against the DNA. TRBV21-1 is listed as a pseudogene. The CDR3 runs 14 residues. The CDR3 region has the DNA TGTGCCAGCCCTCTCGATAGTTTTTACAATGAGCAGTTCTTC. As protein: CASPLDSFYNEQFF.

The chain recombines TRBV28 with TRBJ2-2; 7 nucleotides align to TRBD1. This CDR3 spans 15 amino acids. The trim removed 6 bases at V and 8 bases at J, leaving 12 bases unmatched. Per germline, CDR1 MDHEN and CDR2 SYDVKM. The CDR3 loop is CASSHRIQGKGELFF. DNA for the CDR3: TGTGCCAGCAGCCACCGAATACAGGGGAAGGGGGAGCTGTTTTTT.